This T cell receptor (beta chain) was obtained from a study of blood T cell repertoires in COVID-19. Study details: Samples came from the United States, Italy and Spain, spanning acute and convalescent COVID-19. The analysed material was cDNA or gDNA that came from T cells, B-cell-depleted T cells, or PBMCs.

The CDR3 is made up of 15 amino acids. Trimming cost V 0 bases and J 4 bases, with 9 bases left between them. Germline assignment: CDR1 SEHNR and CDR2 FQNEAQ (reference sequence). As handled by the study authors: How many nucleated cells were present was estimated from reference gene primer amplification. Sequencing was performed with immunoSEQ multiplex PCR; in TCRdb, only in-frame clones are kept and a portion is missing. V and J calls and clone size follow that table, whereas D and trimming were derived from the DNA. Of about 68,000 clones listed, 80% to 85% are singletons. Sample: peripheral blood. The sequence was collected from a man aged 45 to 65 with active COVID-19. This sequence joins TRBV7-9 and TRBJ2-2; D may be TRBD1 (6 bases). DNA of the CDR3: TGTGCCAGCAGCTTAGCGGAAGGGGGCACCGGGGAGCTGTTTTTT. Amino acid sequence: CASSLAEGGTGELFF.